A single sample is the source of the 4 T cell receptor beta chains below, sequenced in a study of blood T cell repertoires in COVID-19. Profiled with immunoSEQ multiplex PCR; TCRdb holds only in-frame clones, not every one. Among hundreds of thousands of clones, over 80% were seen once, and the ten largest hold roughly 0.26%. The sequenced sample was peripheral blood. The receptor set was obtained from a woman between 18 and 29 years old with acute or convalescent COVID-19.

The chain is built from TRBV24-1 and TRBJ1-2; D remains unclear. The CDR3 is made up of 16 amino acids. Trimming left V 1 base short and J 0 bases short, with 11 bases between. Germline V gene sequence: CDR1 KGHDR, CDR2 SFDVKD. CDR3 bases: TGTGCCACCAGTGATTTAAACAGAGAGACTAACTATGGCTACACCTTC. Its translation is CATSDLNRETNYGYTF.

This clone turned up a few times. This chain connects TRBV3-1 (or the pseudogene TRBV3-2) to TRBJ1-2; no firm D call. CDR1 and CDR2 from the germline V gene are LGHDT and YNNKEL (reference sequence). The CDR3 loop spans 14 amino acids. The germline V and J ends were trimmed by 1 base and 0 bases, with 6 bases remaining between them. The CDR3 region is CASSQGLSNYGYTF. In DNA, the CDR3 is TGTGCCAGCAGCCAAGGTCTATCTAACTATGGCTACACCTTC.

The chain links TRBV28 to TRBJ1-2; D is unresolved. Germline loops: CDR1 MDHEN, CDR2 SYDVKM. The length of the CDR3 is 13 residues. V dropped 10 bases and J dropped 6 bases, with 18 bases sitting between them. The CDR3 region has the DNA TGTGCCAACCAAAATCCAAGATCGGATGGCTACACCTTC. This translates into CANQNPRSDGYTF.

The V call is TRBV10-3, the J call TRBJ1-1; 7 bases fit TRBD1. The V gene's germline CDR1 is ENHRY and CDR2 SYGVKD. The CDR3 is 14 amino acids. Germline trimming cut 0 bases from V and 4 bases from J; bases unmatched to any gene: 2. This CDR3 is CAISESKGATEAFF. Here the CDR3 DNA reads TGTGCCATCAGTGAGTCGAAGGGGGCCACTGAAGCTTTCTTT.